Listed here are 18 T cell receptor beta chains from one sample, sequenced in a study of spatial heterogeneity in lung cancer (dated by TCRdb to the late 2010s). Sample time point, as interpreted from the label and publication: blood at routine non-recurrence follow-up after resection. The library was generated by 5' RACE. The sequencing machine was a NextSeq 500. TCRdb redid the processing of the public reads, applying fastp at Q25 and MiXCR, and retained in-frame beta chains. Duplicate CDR3 protein sequences are folded into a single record with the most common DNA and genes. The sample table holds fewer than 100,000 distinct CDR3 sequences, of which roughly 19% were seen once. The ten most abundant clones make up 21% of the sample. Sequencing used PBMCs, obtained at follow-up. These receptors were collected from a male donor with early-stage non-small cell lung cancer.

The chain has TRBV27 and TRBJ1-2, with 7 bases lining up with TRBD1. Trimming removed 6 bases from V and 2 bases from J; junction bases left unmatched: 3. In germline, CDR1 is MNHEY, CDR2 SMNVEV (reference sequence). The CDR3 has 13 residues. Here the CDR3 reads CASRATGNYGYTF. CDR3 bases: TGTGCCAGCAGGGCGACAGGGAACTATGGCTACACCTTC.

This chain links TRBV7-2 with TRBJ2-3; 15 nucleotides match TRBD2. V lost 5 bases and J lost 4; bases outside the gene matches: 13. CDR1 is SGHTA and CDR2 is FQGNSA in the germline V gene. This CDR3 comprises 19 residues. The CDR3 loop is CASSVGLAGGLPSADTQYF. CDR3 coding DNA: TGTGCCAGCAGCGTGGGACTAGCGGGAGGTCTACCCTCCGCAGATACGCAGTATTTT.

V usage is TRBV19 and J usage is TRBJ2-5; 7 nucleotides match TRBD1. The CDR3 length is 13 residues. The junction had 4 bases not matched to a gene; V was cut back by 6 bases and J by 3 bases. Germline V gene lookup returns CDR1 LNHDA and CDR2 SQIVND (reference sequence). CDR3: CASSGQVEETQYF. The CDR3 DNA is TGTGCCAGTAGCGGACAGGTTGAAGAGACCCAGTACTTC.

This clonotype turned up a few times. The chain uses TRBV4-1 and TRBJ1-5; 9 bases are a match to TRBD1. Germline values: CDR1 MGHRA, CDR2 YSYEKL. The CDR3 consists of 17 residues. V trimming: 2 bases; J trimming: 3 bases; junction bases outside the gene matches: 8. The CDR3 region is CASSQQSDRGNNQPQHF. In nucleotides, the CDR3 is TGCGCCAGCAGCCAACAATCTGACAGGGGGAACAATCAGCCCCAGCATTTT.

The chain couples TRBV18 to TRBJ1-1, with D uncertain. The germline CDR1 and CDR2 sequences are KGHSH and LQKENI. The CDR3 totals 12 residues. V lost 3 bases, J lost 7 bases, and 9 bases lay in between. CDR3 residues: CASSPGSVEAFF. The CDR3 coding sequence is TGTGCCAGCTCACCGGGATCCGTTGAAGCTTTCTTT.

The V and J genes are TRBV10-3 and TRBJ2-4; possibly TRBD1 or TRBD2 for D (6 bases each). V was pared by 3 bases and J by 3 bases, with 15 bases between. The CDR3 covers 16 residues. In germline, CDR1 is ENHRY, CDR2 SYGVKD. The CDR3 bases are TGTGCCATCAGTGAAGAGGGGGGCGCGGTCAAAAACATTCAGTACTTC. Translation: CAISEEGGAVKNIQYF.

This clonotype was picked up a small number of times. The gene calls are TRBV6-1 and TRBJ1-5, with D maybe TRBD1 (6 bases). This CDR3 comprises 15 residues. Germline loops: CDR1 MNHNS, CDR2 SASEGT. V shed 7 bases and J shed 0 bases, with 13 bases lying between them. The chain's CDR3 is CASMRGGYSNQPQHF. In nucleotides, the CDR3 is TGTGCCAGCATGAGAGGGGGTTATAGCAATCAGCCCCAGCATTTT.

This clonotype was found a few times. The chain employs TRBV11-2 and TRBJ2-2; D is ambiguous. The CDR3 loop spans 13 amino acids. The V and J ends lost 1 base and 6 bases respectively, with 6 bases between them. Germline assignment: CDR1 SGHAT and CDR2 FQNNGV. The CDR3 loop is CASSLVRAGELFF. The DNA of the CDR3 is TGTGCCAGCAGCTTAGTAAGGGCCGGGGAGCTGTTTTTT. Full variable domain (rest looked up from reference TRBV11-2 and TRBJ2-2): EAGVAQSPRYKIIEKRQSVAFWCNPISGHATLYWYQQILGQGPKLLIQFQNNGVVDDSQLPKDRFSAERLKGVDSTLKIQPAKLEDSAVYLCASSLVRAGELFFGEGSRLTVL.

V usage is TRBV2 and J usage is TRBJ2-6, with TRBD1 as a possible D gene (6 bases). The V gene lost 3 bases and the J gene lost 4 bases, with 10 bases spanning the gap. In germline, CDR1 is SNHLY, CDR2 FYNNEI. This CDR3 region has 15 residues. The CDR3 protein is CASSDQGTGANVLTF. CDR3 nucleotides: TGTGCCAGCAGTGATCAGGGGACCGGGGCCAACGTCCTGACTTTC.

The chain couples TRBV7-6 to TRBJ2-2, with 14 positions matching TRBD2. The J segment lost 5 bases and the V segment lost 4 bases, leaving 9 bases of the junction unmatched. The CDR3 covers 18 residues. CDR1 is SGHVS, CDR2 FNYEAQ, per germline. CDR3 nucleotide sequence: TGTGCCAGCAGCTCTAGAAACGGACTAGCGGGGGGAACCGGGGAGCTGTTTTTT. It specifies CASSSRNGLAGGTGELFF.

V is TRBV10-3 and J is TRBJ2-3, with 9 bases identical to TRBD1. The CDR3 has 15 amino acids. The germline V gene has CDR1 ENHRY and CDR2 SYGVKD. Germline trimming cut 6 bases from V and 5 bases from J; bases unmatched to any gene: 9. CDR3 protein: CAISGTGQGIDTQYF. For the CDR3, the DNA is TGTGCCATCAGCGGTACGGGACAGGGAATAGATACGCAGTATTTT.

This clonotype appeared a few times. This chain uses TRBV12-3 or TRBV12-4 with TRBJ2-3; D is undetermined. Trimming removed 5 bases from V and 0 bases from J, with 9 bases in between. This CDR3 spans 14 amino acids. CDR3 coding DNA: TGTGCCAGCAGTGAGGCGGCTAGCACAGATACGCAGTATTTT. This sequence encodes CASSEAASTDTQYF.

V gene TRBV19 combines with J gene TRBJ1-1; D uncertain. The CDR3 loop spans 13 amino acids. With 3 bases removed from V and 1 base from J, the gap between germline ends came to 6 bases. Germline CDR1 reads LNHDA; CDR2 reads SQIVND (reference sequence). The DNA for the CDR3 is TGTGCCAGTAGTATCAACGGGAACACTGAAGCTTTCTTT. Protein: CASSINGNTEAFF.

CDR3 DNA: TGTGCCAGTAGTGACAGGACAGGGAAGTATCAGCCCCAGCATTTT. This encodes CASSDRTGKYQPQHF. J is TRBJ1-5 and V is TRBV19, with 8 bases fitting TRBD1. There are 15 residues in the CDR3. Germline V CDR1 and CDR2: LNHDA, SQIVND (reference sequence). With 5 bases clipped from V and 5 bases from J, the junction kept 8 bases outside the gene matches. The full variable domain, its missing parts supplied by reference TRBV19 and TRBJ1-5, is DGGITQSPKYLFRKEGQNVTLSCEQNLNHDAMYWYRQDPGQGLRLIYYSQIVNDFQKGDIAEGYSVSREKKESFPLTVTSAQKNPTAFYLCASSDRTGKYQPQHFGDGTRLSIL.

V is TRBV20-1 and J is TRBJ1-2; tentative D call: TRBD1 (5 bases). V was trimmed by 6 bases and J by 0 bases, leaving 8 bases between them. The CDR3 covers 12 residues. Looked up from germline, CDR1 is DFQATT and CDR2 is SNEGSKA (reference sequence). The CDR3 DNA sequence: TGCAGTGCGGGGCAGACTAACTATGGCTACACCTTC. It translates to CSAGQTNYGYTF.

This clonotype appeared a few times. The V and J genes are TRBV29-1 and TRBJ2-3, with 9 bases identical to TRBD2. V lost 4 bases and J lost 2; bases outside the gene matches: 10. Germline V CDR1 and CDR2: SQVTM, ANQGSEA. This CDR3 comprises 16 residues. The CDR3 bases are TGCAGCGTTGGGAAGGTAGCGGGAGAGTCCACAGATACGCAGTATTTT. Translated: CSVGKVAGESTDTQYF.

The CDR3 sequence: CSAERGGDYGYTF. For the CDR3, the DNA is TGCAGTGCAGAACGGGGGGGAGACTATGGCTACACCTTC. The chain is built from TRBV20-1 and TRBJ1-2; tentatively, D is TRBD1 (5 bases). The CDR3 totals 13 residues. CDR1 and CDR2 (germline): DFQATT, SNEGSKA (reference sequence). Trimming shortened V by 6 bases and J by 3 bases, and 14 bases separated the two germline ends.

In this sample, this clonotype turned up many times. This chain's CDR3 is CASSRPGRGGIQYF. Written as DNA, the CDR3 is TGTGCCAGCAGCCGTCCCGGTCGAGGTGGCATTCAGTACTTC. The chain carries TRBV3-1 and TRBJ2-4, with D unresolved. V was pared by 4 bases and J by 9 bases, with 16 bases between. The CDR3 spans 14 residues. The germline V gene encodes CDR1 LGHDT and CDR2 YNNKEL (reference sequence). Full variable domain (remainder filled in from reference TRBV3-1 and TRBJ2-4): DTAVSQTPKYLVTQMGNDKSIKCEQNLGHDTMYWYKQDSKKFLKIMFSYNNKELIINETVPNRFSPKSPDKAHLNLHINSLELGDSAVYFCASSRPGRGGIQYFGAGTRLSVL.